The 5 T cell receptor beta chains below come from one sample, sequenced in a study of identical twins. TCRdb recomputed calls from the 5' RACE reads with MiXCR, one row per CDR3 protein. Altogether 500,000 to 700,000 distinct CDR3 sequences are present, roughly 7.2% being singletons, with the ten largest covering about 1.6%. These same data were also listed under a study on yellow fever vaccine responses in identical twins.

The sequenced sample consisted of PBMCs. Receptor source: a woman aged 18-29 years in good health.

The table lists this clonotype with a few counts. The rearrangement links TRBV15 to TRBJ1-4, with D uncertain. The CDR3 sequence is 16 residues long. V lost 0 bases, J lost 2 bases, and 10 bases lay in between. In germline, CDR1 is LNHNV, CDR2 YYDKDF (reference sequence). CDR3 nucleotides: TGTGCCACCAGCAGAGAAGTGGTTTCCACTAATGAAAAACTGTTTTTT. It yields the protein CATSREVVSTNEKLFF.

CDR3 sequence: CATSRGRGGTDTQYF. In nucleotides, the CDR3 is TGTGCCACCAGCAGAGGCCGCGGAGGCACAGATACGCAGTATTTT. The chain is built from TRBV15 and TRBJ2-3; the D is unclear. CDR3 size: 15 residues. CDR1 is LNHNV, CDR2 YYDKDF, per germline (reference sequence). V lost 1 base and J lost 1, with 9 bases in between.

This clonotype was detected a few times. V gene TRBV20-1 combines with J gene TRBJ1-1; no clear D. This CDR3 comprises 15 residues. V was pared by 5 bases and J by 0 bases, with 16 bases between. In germline, CDR1 is DFQATT, CDR2 SNEGSKA (reference sequence). The CDR3 DNA follows: TGCAGTGCTTACAGACCAGGACGGATGAACACTGAAGCTTTCTTT. This codes for CSAYRPGRMNTEAFF.

This clonotype occurred many times. The rearrangement joins TRBV14 to TRBJ2-5; possibly TRBD2 for D (5 bases). From germline, CDR1 is SGHDN and CDR2 FVKESK. The V gene lost 4 bases and the J gene lost 5 bases, with 17 bases spanning the gap. The CDR3 is made up of 15 amino acids. CDR3 nucleotide sequence: TGTGCCAGCAGCCGCTATTCTAGCTATTCGGAGACCCAGTACTTC. It is translated as CASSRYSSYSETQYF.

This clonotype was observed at least ten times. This rearrangement joins TRBV24-1 to TRBJ2-2; no firm D call. This CDR3 is 14 amino acids long. In germline, CDR1 is KGHDR, CDR2 SFDVKD. Trimming removed 1 base from V and 3 bases from J, with 5 bases in between. The DNA for the CDR3 is TGTGCCACCAGTGATTTAATCGACACCGGGGAGCTGTTTTTT. It translates to CATSDLIDTGELFF.